Listed below are T cell receptor beta chains from one sample, sequenced in a study of blood T cell repertoires in COVID-19. This table comes from immunoSEQ multiplex PCR, and its TCRdb copy is limited to in-frame clones, with some not included. Counted here are 140,000 to 150,000 clones, around four fifths occurring once; the ten biggest clones make up 4.8%. Sequencing was carried out using peripheral blood. These receptor sequences come from a human donor in a cohort sampled during active COVID-19. Each CDR3 is given with its conserved first and last residue. D genes are given only for firm matches. The size entry is marked missing in some rows and otherwise reads once, few, many or a size class.

cdr3_length d_call j_call clone_size v_call cdr3_nt cdr3_aa
15 TRBD1 TRBJ2-5 - TRBV9 TGTGCCAGCAGCGTAGGGCCCTCAGGGGGCGAGACCCAGTACTTC CASSVGPSGGETQYF
13 TRBD2 TRBJ2-1 - TRBV5-1 TGCGCCAGCAGCTCTAGCGGGGGAAATGAGCAGTTCTTC CASSSSGGNEQFF
14 - TRBJ1-1 - TRBV7-9 TGTGCCAGCAGCTTAAAGGAGATGAACACTGAAGCTTTCTTT CASSLKEMNTEAFF
15 - TRBJ1-4 - TRBV2 TGTGCCAGCAGTGAAGGCGGGGCATCAAATGAAAAACTGTTTTTT CASSEGGASNEKLFF
11 - TRBJ2-3 once TRBV28 TGTGCCAGCCGTACTCGGGATACGCAGTATTTT CASRTRDTQYF
15 TRBD2 TRBJ2-3 - TRBV9 TGTGCCAGCAGCGTAGGGAATGCGGGGGGATCTACGCAGTATTTT CASSVGNAGGSTQYF
15 TRBD1 TRBJ1-4 - TRBV28 TGTGCCAGCAGTCAAAACAGGGGGCGTAGAGAAAAACTGTTTTTT CASSQNRGRREKLFF
14 TRBD1 TRBJ1-2 - TRBV28 TGTGCCAGCAGTTCCTCGGACAGGAGCTATGGCTACACCTTC CASSSSDRSYGYTF
15 TRBD1 TRBJ2-1 - TRBV9 TGTGCCAGCAGCGTAGAGGGGGCTTACTACAATGAGCAGTTCTTC CASSVEGAYYNEQFF
15 TRBD2 TRBJ2-7 - TRBV27 TGTGCCAGCAGTTTAGGACTAGCGGGGGGGCTCGAGCAGTACTTC CASSLGLAGGLEQYF
15 - TRBJ2-3 - TRBV5-1 TGCGCCAGCAGCTTTTTGGCGGGGAGCACAGATACGCAGTATTTT CASSFLAGSTDTQYF
15 - TRBJ2-2 - TRBV6-5 TGTGCCAGCTCTTGGGCGGGGACGAACACCGGGGAGCTGTTTTTT CASSWAGTNTGELFF
13 - TRBJ2-1 - TRBV27 TGTGCCAGCAGTTTACAGGGGATAAATGAGCAGTTCTTC CASSLQGINEQFF
15 - TRBJ2-7 - TRBV5-4 TGTGCCAGCAGCTTGGACGAAATGAGGGCCTACGAGCAGTACTTC CASSLDEMRAYEQYF
13 - TRBJ1-1 - TRBV5-1 TGCGCCAGCTCCAGGACAATGAACACTGAAGCTTTCTTT CASSRTMNTEAFF
19 TRBD2 TRBJ2-2 - TRBV6-6 TGTGCCAGCAGTCTCATCCCCAGCGGGAGGCTAATGAACACCGGGGAGCTGTTTTTT CASSLIPSGRLMNTGELFF
15 TRBD2 TRBJ2-3 - TRBV19 TGTGCCAGTAGTCCGCGGGGGGGCCAGGTAGATACGCAGTATTTT CASSPRGGQVDTQYF
13 - TRBJ2-7 - TRBV28 TGTGCCAGCAGCCCGGACAGACTGTACGAGCAGTACTTC CASSPDRLYEQYF
13 TRBD1 TRBJ2-7 few TRBV5-1 TGCGCCAGCAGCGTAGGGACAGCCTACGAGCAGTACTTC CASSVGTAYEQYF
14 TRBD1 TRBJ2-1 - TRBV6-5 TGTGCCAGCATGAGGACAGGGAGATACAATGAGCAGTTCTTC CASMRTGRYNEQFF
13 TRBD1 TRBJ2-7 once TRBV6-5 TGTGCCAGCAGTTACGAGACAGGGACCGAGCAGTACTTC CASSYETGTEQYF
18 TRBD2 TRBJ2-1 - TRBV5-1 TGCGCCAGCAGCCCTCTAGCGGGGGGGCCTGAATGGTACAATGAGCAGTTCTTC CASSPLAGGPEWYNEQFF
14 - TRBJ2-1 - TRBV5-1 TGCGCCAGCAGCTTAGACGGGATAAGGGATGAGCAGTTCTTC CASSLDGIRDEQFF
14 - TRBJ2-1 - TRBV6-6 TGTGCCAGCAGTGTACAGGGCTTGGGTAATGAGCAGTTCTTC CASSVQGLGNEQFF
13 - TRBJ1-1 - TRBV19 TGTGCCAGTTCGGAACAGGTGAACACTGAAGCTTTCTTT CASSEQVNTEAFF
13 - TRBJ2-1 few TRBV11-2 TGTGCCAGCAGCTTAGGGCGGGCCAATGAGCAGTTCTTC CASSLGRANEQFF
12 - TRBJ1-1 - TRBV5-6 TGTGCCAGCAGTAAAACGGGGACTGAAGCTTTCTTT CASSKTGTEAFF
14 TRBD1 TRBJ1-3 few TRBV29-1 TGCAGCGTCACGACAGGGAACGCCGGAAACACCATATATTTT CSVTTGNAGNTIYF
14 - TRBJ2-1 few TRBV9 TGTGCCAGCAGCGTAGGACTGCCGATCAATGAGCAGTTCTTC CASSVGLPINEQFF
14 - TRBJ2-1 - TRBV7-3 TGTGCCAGCAGCTTAAACCCAGGGGCGAATGAGCAGTTCTTC CASSLNPGANEQFF
13 - TRBJ2-7 - TRBV7-2 TGTGCCAGCAGCTTAGTATCTGCCTACGAGCAGTACTTC CASSLVSAYEQYF
12 TRBD1 TRBJ1-2 - TRBV11-2 TGTGCCACCCCCTGGGACAGTTATCGCTACACCTTC CATPWDSYRYTF
15 - TRBJ2-5 - TRBV19 TGTGCCAGTAGTATAAACGTCGGGGGTGCAGAGACCCAGTACTTC CASSINVGGAETQYF
14 - TRBJ1-1 - TRBV28 TGTGCCAGCATCTCGGGAGACCTGAACACTGAAGCTTTCTTT CASISGDLNTEAFF
15 - TRBJ1-5 - TRBV27 TGTGCCAGCAGTTTATCTCCGGGATACAATCAGCCCCAGCATTTT CASSLSPGYNQPQHF
14 - TRBJ2-1 - TRBV2 TGTGCCAGCAGTGTTTCGGACAGCGAGGATGAGCAGTTCTTC CASSVSDSEDEQFF
13 - TRBJ2-5 once TRBV11-3 TGTGCCAGCAGCTTTCGTGGGGCGGAGACCCAGTACTTC CASSFRGAETQYF